These T cell receptor beta chains were read from a single sample in a study of brain T cells in children with intractable seizures. The repertoire was sequenced with immunoSEQ multiplex PCR; TCRdb's copy has only in-frame clones and lacks some. The sample has about 340,000 clones, approximately 93% seen once. Sample: peripheral blood, taken less than 6 months after surgery. The receptors shown here come from a boy under three years old with tuberous sclerosis and intractable seizures. CDR3s include the opening cysteine and the closing phenylalanine or tryptophan. The order of the fields is D gene, V gene, clone size, J gene, CDR3 DNA, CDR3 protein. The D gene is left open where the match is weak. Not every row has a clone size; where given, it reads once, few, many or a size class.

D gene: NA; V gene: TRBV5-4; clone size: NA; J gene: TRBJ2-5; CDR3 DNA: TGTGCCAGCAGCTTGGGGAAAGGGCAAGAGACCCAGTACTTC; CDR3 protein: CASSLGKGQETQYF
D gene: TRBD1; V gene: TRBV27; clone size: NA; J gene: TRBJ2-7; CDR3 DNA: TGTGCCAGCAGTTTAGGACAGGGGGCCCCCTACGAGCAGTACTTC; CDR3 protein: CASSLGQGAPYEQYF
D gene: NA; V gene: TRBV5-1; clone size: NA; J gene: TRBJ2-7; CDR3 DNA: TGCGCCAGCAGCTTCAGGCCGGGAGTCTACGAGCAGTACTTC; CDR3 protein: CASSFRPGVYEQYF
D gene: TRBD1; V gene: TRBV27; clone size: once; J gene: TRBJ1-5; CDR3 DNA: TGTGCCAGCAGTATTACCGGGACAGGGGGCGTTATCCCCCAGCATTTT; CDR3 protein: CASSITGTGGVIPQHF
D gene: TRBD1; V gene: TRBV7-2; clone size: NA; J gene: TRBJ2-5; CDR3 DNA: TGTGCCAGCAGCCCTCGGGGGAGGGACAGGGTTGGCGAGACCCAGTACTTC; CDR3 protein: CASSPRGRDRVGETQYF
D gene: NA; V gene: TRBV3-1/TRBV3-2; clone size: NA; J gene: TRBJ2-7; CDR3 DNA: TGTGCCAGCAGCCAACCCGGGGTCCTCTCCTACGAGCAGTACTTC; CDR3 protein: CASSQPGVLSYEQYF
D gene: NA; V gene: TRBV6-2/TRBV6-3; clone size: NA; J gene: TRBJ2-4; CDR3 DNA: TGTGCCAGCAGTTACTCGAGGATAGCCAAAAACATTCAGTACTTC; CDR3 protein: CASSYSRIAKNIQYF
D gene: TRBD1; V gene: TRBV19; clone size: NA; J gene: TRBJ1-3; CDR3 DNA: TGTGCCAGTAGTCCGGACAGGGGGCAAGACACCATATATTTT; CDR3 protein: CASSPDRGQDTIYF
D gene: NA; V gene: TRBV5-4; clone size: NA; J gene: TRBJ2-1; CDR3 DNA: TGTGCCAGCAGACCTACAGGTAATCGCTCCTACAATGAGCAGTTCTTC; CDR3 protein: CASRPTGNRSYNEQFF
D gene: NA; V gene: TRBV7-3; clone size: NA; J gene: TRBJ2-3; CDR3 DNA: TGTGCCAGCAGCTTAACGGGACTGGCCACAGATACGCAGTATTTT; CDR3 protein: CASSLTGLATDTQYF
D gene: NA; V gene: TRBV5-4; clone size: NA; J gene: TRBJ1-2; CDR3 DNA: TGTGCCAGCAGCTTCCCGCGGGGAGCTAACTATGGCTACACCTTC; CDR3 protein: CASSFPRGANYGYTF
D gene: TRBD1; V gene: TRBV30; clone size: NA; J gene: TRBJ1-2; CDR3 DNA: TGTGCCTGGACGGGACAGGGATTCTATGGCTACACCTTC; CDR3 protein: CAWTGQGFYGYTF
D gene: NA; V gene: TRBV6-1; clone size: once; J gene: TRBJ2-1; CDR3 DNA: TGTGCCAGCAGTGAACAACGGGGGACCAATGAGCAGTTCTTC; CDR3 protein: CASSEQRGTNEQFF
D gene: NA; V gene: TRBV5-1; clone size: NA; J gene: TRBJ2-5; CDR3 DNA: TGCGCCAGCAGCTTGGCGCTGCAAGAGACCCAGTACTTC; CDR3 protein: CASSLALQETQYF
D gene: NA; V gene: TRBV11-3; clone size: NA; J gene: TRBJ2-1; CDR3 DNA: TGTGCCAGCAGCTTAGACTCTTGGGCTAGCGACGCTGAGCAGTTCTTC; CDR3 protein: CASSLDSWASDAEQFF
D gene: NA; V gene: TRBV3-1/TRBV3-2; clone size: NA; J gene: TRBJ2-5; CDR3 DNA: TGTGCCAGCAGCCAAAGCTATTCCCAGTACTTC; CDR3 protein: CASSQSYSQYF
D gene: TRBD1; V gene: TRBV29-1; clone size: NA; J gene: TRBJ1-1; CDR3 DNA: TGCAGCGTTGAGACGGACAGGGGAGTTGAAGCTTTCTTT; CDR3 protein: CSVETDRGVEAFF
D gene: NA; V gene: TRBV21-1; clone size: NA; J gene: TRBJ1-5; CDR3 DNA: TGTGCCAGCAGCAAACGGCGGGGACAGGCCGCGGGACAGCCCCAGCATTTT; CDR3 protein: CASSKRRGQAAGQPQHF
D gene: TRBD1; V gene: TRBV5-1; clone size: NA; J gene: TRBJ2-1; CDR3 DNA: TGCGCCAGCAGCCTTCCCCACTTAGGGGGCGGAGGTGATGAGCAGTTCTTC; CDR3 protein: CASSLPHLGGGGDEQFF
D gene: NA; V gene: TRBV3-1/TRBV3-2; clone size: once; J gene: TRBJ2-2; CDR3 DNA: TGTGCCAGCAGCCAAGAATGGGAAAACACCGGGGAGCTGTTTTTT; CDR3 protein: CASSQEWENTGELFF
D gene: NA; V gene: TRBV5-4; clone size: NA; J gene: TRBJ2-7; CDR3 DNA: TGTGCCAGCAGCCGGGGGGCCTCTGTGAACGAGCAGTACTTC; CDR3 protein: CASSRGASVNEQYF
D gene: NA; V gene: TRBV5-4; clone size: NA; J gene: TRBJ1-1; CDR3 DNA: TGTGCCTGGCACAGGGCAGAGAACACTGAAGCTTTCTTT; CDR3 protein: CAWHRAENTEAFF
D gene: NA; V gene: TRBV7-9; clone size: NA; J gene: TRBJ2-3; CDR3 DNA: TGTGCCAGCAGCTTAGGGTTGGCGGGAGATACGCAGTATTTT; CDR3 protein: CASSLGLAGDTQYF
D gene: NA; V gene: TRBV2; clone size: NA; J gene: TRBJ2-6; CDR3 DNA: TGTGCCAGCAGTGAAGACGGGTCTGGGGCCAACGTCCTGACTTTC; CDR3 protein: CASSEDGSGANVLTF
D gene: NA; V gene: TRBV5-1; clone size: NA; J gene: TRBJ2-3; CDR3 DNA: TGCGCCAGCAGCTTGGGACAGGTAAACACAGATACGCAGTATTTT; CDR3 protein: CASSLGQVNTDTQYF
D gene: TRBD2; V gene: TRBV10-1; clone size: NA; J gene: TRBJ2-5; CDR3 DNA: TGCGCCAGCAGTGAGTCGACCTTAGCGGGAGCAGAGACCCAGTACTTC; CDR3 protein: CASSESTLAGAETQYF